This TCR beta chain was identified in a study of beta chain features in type 1 diabetes. Broader study findings: Compared with healthy donors, patients appeared to share more similar naive, central memory and regulatory TCRB repertoires.

Reverse transcribing all isolated RNA meant expressed TCRB transcripts were sequenced. This table comes from immunoSEQ multiplex PCR, and its TCRdb copy is limited to in-frame clones, with some not included. The data show 140,000 or so clones, about 9.2% seen once. In this sample, this clone turned up a few times. Its antigen remains unknown. CDR3 length equals 14 residues. Trimming removed 2 bases from V and 5 bases from J; junction bases left unmatched: 5. Germline V lookup: CDR1 SGHAT, CDR2 FQNNGV. This sequence was found in a man younger than 35 in good health. Sequencing was performed on central memory CD4+ T cells from blood. The V call is TRBV11-2, the J call TRBJ2-5; TRBD1 aligns across 7 bases. DNA for the CDR3: TGTGCCAGCAGCTTATCACAGGGGTGGGAGACCCAGTACTTC. Protein sequence: CASSLSQGWETQYF.